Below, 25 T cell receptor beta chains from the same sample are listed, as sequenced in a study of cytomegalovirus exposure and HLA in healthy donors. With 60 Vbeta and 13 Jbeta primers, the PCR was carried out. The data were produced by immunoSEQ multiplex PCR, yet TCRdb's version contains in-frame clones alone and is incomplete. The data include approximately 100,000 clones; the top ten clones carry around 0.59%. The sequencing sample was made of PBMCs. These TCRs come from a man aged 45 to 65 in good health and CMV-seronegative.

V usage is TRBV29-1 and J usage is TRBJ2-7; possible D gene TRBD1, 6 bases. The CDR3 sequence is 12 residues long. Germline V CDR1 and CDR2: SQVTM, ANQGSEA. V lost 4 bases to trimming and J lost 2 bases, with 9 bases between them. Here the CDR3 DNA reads TGCAGCGTTGGGCAGGGGACCTACGAGCAGTACTTC. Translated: CSVGQGTYEQYF.

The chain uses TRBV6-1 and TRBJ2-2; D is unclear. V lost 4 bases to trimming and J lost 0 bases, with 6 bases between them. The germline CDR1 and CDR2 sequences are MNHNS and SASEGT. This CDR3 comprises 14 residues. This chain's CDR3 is CASSGPSNTGELFF. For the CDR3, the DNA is TGTGCCAGCAGTGGGCCCTCGAACACCGGGGAGCTGTTTTTT.

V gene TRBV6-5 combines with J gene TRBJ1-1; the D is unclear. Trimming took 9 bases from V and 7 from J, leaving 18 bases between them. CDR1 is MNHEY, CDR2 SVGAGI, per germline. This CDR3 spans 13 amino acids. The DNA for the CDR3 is TGTGCCAGTACCCCCCCGGGGAGGAATGAAGCTTTCTTT. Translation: CASTPPGRNEAFF.

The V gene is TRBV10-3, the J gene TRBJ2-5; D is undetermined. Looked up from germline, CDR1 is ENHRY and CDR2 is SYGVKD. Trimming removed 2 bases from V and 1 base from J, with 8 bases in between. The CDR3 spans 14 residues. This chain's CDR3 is CAISEENSQETQYF. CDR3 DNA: TGTGCCATCAGTGAGGAGAACAGCCAAGAGACCCAGTACTTC.

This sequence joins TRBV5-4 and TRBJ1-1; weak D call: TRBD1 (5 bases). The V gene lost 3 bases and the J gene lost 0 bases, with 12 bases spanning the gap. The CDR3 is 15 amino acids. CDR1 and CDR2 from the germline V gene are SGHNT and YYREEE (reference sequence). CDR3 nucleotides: TGTGCCAGCAGCTCAACAGGAGTCATGAACACTGAAGCTTTCTTT. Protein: CASSSTGVMNTEAFF.

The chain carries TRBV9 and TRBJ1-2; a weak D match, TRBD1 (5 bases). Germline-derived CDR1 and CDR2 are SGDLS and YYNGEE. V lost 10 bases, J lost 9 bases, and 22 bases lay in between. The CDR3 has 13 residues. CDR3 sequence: CASGGVRQVSYTF. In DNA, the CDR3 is TGTGCCTCCGGGGGGGTCCGCCAAGTAAGCTACACCTTC.

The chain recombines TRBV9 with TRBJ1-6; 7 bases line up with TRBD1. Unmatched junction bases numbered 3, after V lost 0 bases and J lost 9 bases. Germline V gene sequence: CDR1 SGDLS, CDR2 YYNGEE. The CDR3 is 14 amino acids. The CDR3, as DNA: TGTGCCAGCAGCGTAGGGGACAGTCGTTCACCCCTCCACTTT. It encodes CASSVGDSRSPLHF.

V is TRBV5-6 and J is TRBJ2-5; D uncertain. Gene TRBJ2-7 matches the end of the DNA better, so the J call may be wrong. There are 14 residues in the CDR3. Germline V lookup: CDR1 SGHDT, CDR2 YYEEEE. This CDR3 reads CASSLGSATYEQYF. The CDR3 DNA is TGTGCCAGCAGCTTAGGCAGCGCTACCTACGAGCAGTACTTC.

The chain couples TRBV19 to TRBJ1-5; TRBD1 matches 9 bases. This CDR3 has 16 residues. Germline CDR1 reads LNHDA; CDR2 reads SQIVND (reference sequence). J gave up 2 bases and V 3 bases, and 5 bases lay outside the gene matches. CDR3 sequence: CASSIGTGTRNQPQHF. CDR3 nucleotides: TGTGCCAGTAGTATCGGGACAGGGACGCGCAATCAGCCCCAGCATTTT.

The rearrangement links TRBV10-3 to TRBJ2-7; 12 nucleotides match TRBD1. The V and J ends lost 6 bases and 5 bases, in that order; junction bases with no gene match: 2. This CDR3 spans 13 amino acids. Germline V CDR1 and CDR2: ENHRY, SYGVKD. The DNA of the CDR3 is TGTGCCATCAGCGGGACAGGGGGCCACGAGCAGTACTTC. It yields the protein CAISGTGGHEQYF.

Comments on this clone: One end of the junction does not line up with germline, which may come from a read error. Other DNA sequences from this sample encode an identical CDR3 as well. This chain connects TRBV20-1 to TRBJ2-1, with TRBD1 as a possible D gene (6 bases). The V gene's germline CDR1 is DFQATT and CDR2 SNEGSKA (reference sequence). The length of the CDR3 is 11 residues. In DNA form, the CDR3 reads TGTAGTGCTAGAAGGGGGAATGAGCAGTTCTTC. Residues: CSARRGNEQFF.

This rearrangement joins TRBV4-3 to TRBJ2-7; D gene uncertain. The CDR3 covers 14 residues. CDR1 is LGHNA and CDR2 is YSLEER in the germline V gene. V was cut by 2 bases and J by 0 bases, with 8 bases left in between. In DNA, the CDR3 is TGCGCCAGCAGCCAATCCCGGTACTCCTACGAGCAGTACTTC. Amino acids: CASSQSRYSYEQYF.

This CDR3 is CASSLGQGSNQPQHF. As DNA, the CDR3 is TGTGCCAGCAGCTTGGGGCAGGGTAGTAATCAGCCCCAGCATTTT. J is TRBJ1-5 and V is TRBV5-6; perhaps TRBD1 as D (5 bases). The CDR3 is made up of 15 amino acids. Trimming pared 0 bases from V and 4 bases from J, leaving 11 bases between. In germline, CDR1 is SGHDT, CDR2 YYEEEE.

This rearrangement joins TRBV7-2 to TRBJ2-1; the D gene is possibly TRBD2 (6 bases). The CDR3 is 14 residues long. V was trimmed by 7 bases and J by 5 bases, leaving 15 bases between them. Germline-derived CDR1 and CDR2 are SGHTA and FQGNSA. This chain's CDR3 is CASNRGVVDNEQFF. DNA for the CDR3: TGTGCCAGCAACCGCGGGGTGGTAGACAATGAGCAGTTCTTC.

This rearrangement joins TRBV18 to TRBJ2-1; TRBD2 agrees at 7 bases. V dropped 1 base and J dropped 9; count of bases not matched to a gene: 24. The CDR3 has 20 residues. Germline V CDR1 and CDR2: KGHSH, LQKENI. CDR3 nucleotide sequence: TGTGCCAGCTCACCACAGTTGGGGAACTCGGCTAGCGGAGCTTACGGTGAGCAGTTCTTC. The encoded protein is CASSPQLGNSASGAYGEQFF.

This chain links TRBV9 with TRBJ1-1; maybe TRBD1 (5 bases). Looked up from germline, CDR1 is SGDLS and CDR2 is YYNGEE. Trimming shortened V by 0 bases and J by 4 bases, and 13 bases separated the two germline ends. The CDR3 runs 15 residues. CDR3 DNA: TGTGCCAGCAGCGTAGGGATGGGGGGGACCACTGAAGCTTTCTTT. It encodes CASSVGMGGTTEAFF.

The CDR3 DNA follows: TGTGCCAGCAGCTTAGCGAGAGGGACAGATACGCAGTATTTT. Encoded protein: CASSLARGTDTQYF. The rearrangement joins TRBV7-2 to TRBJ2-3, with D perhaps matching TRBD2 (5 bases). CDR3 size: 14 residues. Germline CDR1 reads SGHTA; CDR2 reads FQGNSA. V was shortened by 0 bases and J by 3 bases, with 7 bases between the two germline ends.

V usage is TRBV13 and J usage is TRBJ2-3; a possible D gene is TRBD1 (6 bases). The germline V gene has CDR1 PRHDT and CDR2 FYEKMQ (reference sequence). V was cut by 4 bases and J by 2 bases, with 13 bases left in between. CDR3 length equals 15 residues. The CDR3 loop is CASSSQGIATDTQYF. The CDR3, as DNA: TGTGCCAGCAGCTCTCAGGGGATCGCCACAGATACGCAGTATTTT. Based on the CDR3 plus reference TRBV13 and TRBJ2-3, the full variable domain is AAGVIQSPRHLIKEKRETATLKCYPIPRHDTVYWYQQGPGQDPQFLISFYEKMQSDKGSIPDRFSAQQFSDYHSELNMSSLELGDSALYFCASSSQGIATDTQYFGPGTRLTVL.

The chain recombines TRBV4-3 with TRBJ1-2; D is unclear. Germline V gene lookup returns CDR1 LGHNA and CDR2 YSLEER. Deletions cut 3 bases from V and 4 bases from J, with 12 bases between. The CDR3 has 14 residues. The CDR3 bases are TGCGCCAGCAGCCAGCTAGGTTCGGCCTATGGCTACACCTTC. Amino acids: CASSQLGSAYGYTF.

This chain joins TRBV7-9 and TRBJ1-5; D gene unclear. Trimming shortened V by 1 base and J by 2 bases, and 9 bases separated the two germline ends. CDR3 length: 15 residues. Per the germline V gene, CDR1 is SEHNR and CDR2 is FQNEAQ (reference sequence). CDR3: CASSLGGSRNQPQHF. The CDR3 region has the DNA TGTGCCAGCAGCTTAGGAGGGTCGCGCAATCAGCCCCAGCATTTT.

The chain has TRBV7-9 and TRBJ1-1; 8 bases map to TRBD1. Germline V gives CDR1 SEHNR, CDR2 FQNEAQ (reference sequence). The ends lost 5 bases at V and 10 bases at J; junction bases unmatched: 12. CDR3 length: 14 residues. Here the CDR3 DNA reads TGTGCCAGCAGCCCAGGGGGCGGGACACCGGGAGCTTTCTTT. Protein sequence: CASSPGGGTPGAFF. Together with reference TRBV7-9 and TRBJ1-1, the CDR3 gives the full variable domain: DTGVSQNPRHKITKRGQNVTFRCDPISEHNRLYWYRQTLGQGPEFLTYFQNEAQLEKSRLLSDRFSAERPKGSFSTLEIQRTEQGDSAMYLCASSPGGGTPGAFFGQGTRLTVV.

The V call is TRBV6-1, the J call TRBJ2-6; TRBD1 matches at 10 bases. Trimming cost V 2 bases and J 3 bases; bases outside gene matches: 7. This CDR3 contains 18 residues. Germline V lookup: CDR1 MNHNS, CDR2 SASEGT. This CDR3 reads CASSELMGQGSGANVLTF. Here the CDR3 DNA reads TGTGCCAGCAGTGAACTTATGGGACAGGGGAGTGGGGCCAACGTCCTGACTTTC.

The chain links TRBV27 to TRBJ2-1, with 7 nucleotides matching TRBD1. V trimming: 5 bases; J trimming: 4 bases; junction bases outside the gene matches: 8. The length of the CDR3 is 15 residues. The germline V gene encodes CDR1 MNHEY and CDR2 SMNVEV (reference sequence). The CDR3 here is CASSLTGSPYNEQFF. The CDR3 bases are TGTGCCAGCAGTCTGACAGGGTCCCCGTACAATGAGCAGTTCTTC.

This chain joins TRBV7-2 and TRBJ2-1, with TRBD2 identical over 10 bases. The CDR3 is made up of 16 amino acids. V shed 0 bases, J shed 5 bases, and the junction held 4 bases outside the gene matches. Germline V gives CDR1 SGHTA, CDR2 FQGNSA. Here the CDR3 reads CASSLAWLAGDNEQFF. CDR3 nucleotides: TGTGCCAGCAGCTTAGCGTGGCTAGCGGGAGACAATGAGCAGTTCTTC.

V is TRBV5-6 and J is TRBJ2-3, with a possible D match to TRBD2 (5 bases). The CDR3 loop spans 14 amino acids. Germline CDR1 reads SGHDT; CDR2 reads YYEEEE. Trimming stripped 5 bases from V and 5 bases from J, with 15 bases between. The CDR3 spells CASRTSRLKDTQYF. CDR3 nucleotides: TGTGCCAGCAGGACCTCGAGACTAAAAGATACGCAGTATTTT.